This is a list of T cell receptor beta chains from one sample in a study of T and B cells in COVID-19 patients. TCRdb reanalysed the multiplex PCR reads using MiXCR and keeps one entry per CDR3 protein. Seen here are roughly 5,100 distinct CDR3 sequences, 21% observed once, and the top ten hold 3% to 4%. The sequenced sample was blood. The receptors were gathered from a human donor with active COVID-19. Both conserved end residues are part of each CDR3.

TRBJ1-1	TRBV5-4	CASSFSDSYTEAFF
TRBJ2-2	TRBV5-1	CACHTGTSGGARTGELFF
TRBJ1-2	TRBV6-5	CASSTPRTDGYTF
TRBJ2-1	TRBV29-1	CSVGGQGLNEQFF
TRBJ2-7	TRBV19	CASSMASGRPAPFSPYEQYF
TRBJ2-3	TRBV4-2	CASSQNTRGARTDTQYF
TRBJ2-7	TRBV5-8	CAVNRYEQYF
TRBJ1-5	TRBV6-6	CASGDSYSNQPQHF
TRBJ2-1	TRBV5-1	CASRDRYNEQFF
TRBJ1-1	TRBV4-3	CASSQDLSYTEAFF
TRBJ1-6	TRBV24-1	CATSDIKGPPYNSPLHF
TRBJ2-1	TRBV6-5	CASSLTPGTGAHYNEQFF
TRBJ2-5	TRBV7-6	CASSLEGGGGTQYF
TRBJ1-5	TRBV7-9	CASGGPGGNQPQHF
TRBJ2-1	TRBV6-1	CASGGLAGAGNEQLF
TRBJ1-1	TRBV11-2	CASSLGSVNTEAFF
TRBJ2-1	TRBV6-5	CASRTRGPLNGEQFF
TRBJ2-2	TRBV4-1	CASSQDNPTLAANTGELFF
TRBJ1-1	TRBV30	CAWRGEETERAEAFF
TRBJ1-1	TRBV29-1	CSVGGANTEAFF
TRBJ2-4	TRBV19	CASSLRGAGGVKNIQYF
TRBJ2-2	TRBV6-4	CASRGQGGTGELFF
TRBJ2-7	TRBV6-2/TRBV6-3	CASTQGLAGTKEQYF
TRBJ1-2	TRBV6-1	CASMDRGNNGYTF
TRBJ2-1	TRBV5-1	CASSLASGGYNEQFF
TRBJ2-5	TRBV7-6	CASSLGRQGKTQYF
TRBJ2-7	TRBV19	CASSSQYGQGSRTEQYF
TRBJ1-5	TRBV27	CASASVGVSNQPQHF
TRBJ1-2	TRBV18	CASSLPGGARMGYTF
TRBJ2-7	TRBV27	CASSSTSYEQYF
TRBJ2-5	TRBV7-2	CASSRERGQETQYF
TRBJ2-1	TRBV7-3	CASSSGTASNEQFF
TRBJ2-7	TRBV6-2/TRBV6-3	CASSYSKGSQVSSYEQYF
TRBJ2-1	TRBV20-1	CSADPPGRGNNEQFF
TRBJ1-1	TRBV5-1	CASRKTGQNTEAFF
TRBJ2-2	TRBV6-5	CASSDRGRRTGELFF
TRBJ2-2	TRBV5-1	CASSSGAGGPNTGELFF
TRBJ1-6	TRBV29-1	CSVSDPPGFPLHF
TRBJ2-1	TRBV30	CAWSERRDGEQFF
TRBJ2-3	TRBV20-1	CSALTLGRADTQYF
TRBJ2-4	TRBV12-3/TRBV12-4	CASSFGGAKNIQYF
TRBJ2-2	TRBV9	CASSARLTGELFF
TRBJ1-2	TRBV20-1	CSARDGYGYTF
TRBJ2-1	TRBV5-6	CASSFSPQRSYNEQFF
TRBJ1-5	TRBV5-6	CASSLGGYSNQPQHF
TRBJ2-5	TRBV18	CASSSRTEPSETQYF
TRBJ1-2	TRBV6-5	CASSPTNSGYTF
TRBJ1-2	TRBV29-1	CSVEVRGTYGYTF
TRBJ2-7	TRBV6-5	CASSYLTGEQYF
TRBJ2-1	TRBV5-1	CASSFGTAYNEQFF
TRBJ2-1	TRBV6-4	CASSEFWAGGNEQFF
TRBJ2-1	TRBV6-5	CASNFGGGTEQFF
TRBJ2-2	TRBV24-1	CATRAAGSGELFF
TRBJ1-1	TRBV19	CASDWGNTEAFF